Included here is one TCR beta chain sequence, with context. Expressed TCRB transcripts were sequenced, since all the RNA that had been isolated was reverse transcribed. Only in-frame clones appear in the TCRdb table, and some are missing; sequencing was by immunoSEQ multiplex PCR. The sample has 430,000 or so clones; approximately 10% are singletons. These data belong to a study of beta chain features in type 1 diabetes. Sequences were obtained from naive CD4+ T cells from blood. This clonotype originated in a woman aged 18-30 years in good health.

CDR3 region: CASSEQGAIVEAFF. CDR3 DNA: TGCGCCAGCAGCGAGCAGGGGGCGATCGTTGAAGCTTTCTTT. The chain recombines TRBV5-1 with TRBJ1-1; 8 positions match TRBD1. CDR3 length: 14 residues. Germline CDR1 SGHRS, CDR2 YFSETQ. With 4 bases clipped from V and 7 bases from J, the junction kept 9 bases outside the gene matches.